A single sample is the source of the 8 T cell receptor beta chains below, sequenced in a study of blood T cell repertoires in COVID-19. Only in-frame clones appear in the TCRdb table, and some are missing; sequencing was by immunoSEQ multiplex PCR. The table shows approximately 190,000 clones, with around 80% occurring only once. Sequencing was done on a sample of peripheral blood. These TCRs come from a man aged 30-40 years with active or convalescent COVID-19.

This chain links TRBV20-1 with TRBJ1-2; D remains unclear. V lost 3 bases and J 5 bases, leaving 7 bases between the germline ends. In germline, CDR1 is DFQATT, CDR2 SNEGSKA (reference sequence). This CDR3 is 11 amino acids long. The CDR3 nucleotides read TGCAGTGCTAGTGGGCCGTATGGCTACACCTTC. As protein: CSASGPYGYTF.

This chain uses TRBV19 with TRBJ2-1; perhaps TRBD2 as D (7 bases). V was clipped by 6 bases and J by 8 bases, with 23 bases between them. This CDR3 has 16 residues. Germline loops: CDR1 LNHDA, CDR2 SQIVND (reference sequence). CDR3 loop: CASSDPIGGPRDEQFF. Written as DNA, the CDR3 is TGTGCCAGTAGCGACCCCATCGGGGGGCCCCGAGATGAGCAGTTCTTC.

V gene TRBV10-3 combines with J gene TRBJ1-1; possibly TRBD1 for D (6 bases). Looked up from germline, CDR1 is ENHRY and CDR2 is SYGVKD. V was pared by 9 bases and J by 1 base, with 12 bases between. The CDR3 is 13 amino acids. Here the CDR3 DNA reads TGTGCCATGAGGGACATGTCGAACACTGAAGCTTTCTTT. Translation: CAMRDMSNTEAFF.

The genes are TRBV2 and TRBJ2-1; 7 bases fit TRBD1. CDR3 length: 14 residues. CDR1 is SNHLY and CDR2 is FYNNEI in the germline V gene. V shed 4 bases, J shed 6 bases, and the junction held 6 bases outside the gene matches. The CDR3 protein is CASSGGPGGNEQFF. The CDR3 DNA sequence: TGTGCCAGCAGTGGGGGACCAGGGGGCAATGAGCAGTTCTTC.

The V call is TRBV15, the J call TRBJ2-7; 7 bases line up with TRBD1. Germline V gene sequence: CDR1 LNHNV, CDR2 YYDKDF (reference sequence). V lost 5 bases and J lost 3; bases outside the gene matches: 4. CDR3 length equals 13 residues. The CDR3 region is CATSSRQGYEQYF. The CDR3 region has the DNA TGTGCCACCAGCTCCAGACAGGGCTACGAGCAGTACTTC.

The V gene is TRBV2, the J gene TRBJ1-5, with D possibly TRBD1 on 6 matching bases. The CDR3 totals 15 residues. Germline V lookup: CDR1 SNHLY, CDR2 FYNNEI. Trimming left V 6 bases short and J 2 bases short, with 14 bases between. CDR3 sequence reads: CASREQGTGNQPQHF. The DNA for the CDR3 is TGTGCCAGCAGAGAACAGGGAACGGGCAATCAGCCCCAGCATTTT.

The CDR3 DNA reads TGCGCCAGCAGCTTACAAGGACAGGGATGGAGGGAGACCCAGTACTTC. Translated: CASSLQGQGWRETQYF. The chain couples TRBV5-1 to TRBJ2-5, with TRBD1 identical over 8 bases. CDR3 length equals 16 residues. Germline CDR1 reads SGHRS; CDR2 reads YFSETQ. Trimming took 2 bases from V and 5 from J; bases not matched to a gene: 11.

The chain couples TRBV10-2 to TRBJ2-2, with 9 nucleotides matching TRBD2. Germline V gives CDR1 WSHSY, CDR2 SAAADI. CDR3 length equals 16 residues. Trimming removed 2 bases from V and 7 bases from J; junction bases left unmatched: 8. CDR3 sequence reads: CASSEGLAGEDGELFF. CDR3 bases: TGCGCCAGCAGTGAGGGGTTAGCGGGGGAAGACGGGGAGCTGTTTTTT.